These 29 T cell receptor beta chains came from one sample sequenced in a study of T cell repertoires in cytomegalovirus infection. TCRdb reanalysed the reads using MiXCR and keeps one entry per CDR3 protein. There are 500,000 or so distinct CDR3 sequences in the sample; about 15% occur only once, and under 30% lies in the top ten. The source material was CD8+ T cells from PBMCs. The receptors were sampled from a human donor in good health (CMV status not recorded). Some clones in this sample may be carry-over from other donors' samples.

V and J are TRBV10-3 and TRBJ1-2; D is perhaps TRBD1 (6 bases). Trimming removed 6 bases at V and 7 bases at J, with 12 bases between. The CDR3 contains 12 residues. In germline, CDR1 is ENHRY, CDR2 SYGVKD. This chain's CDR3 is CAIRTGGGGYTF. CDR3 coding DNA: TGTGCCATCAGGACAGGAGGGGGTGGCTACACCTTC.

The table lists this clonotype with many counts. The chain has TRBV11-2 and TRBJ2-7; 7 nucleotides agree with TRBD1. The J segment lost 7 bases and the V segment lost 3 bases, leaving 9 bases of the junction unmatched. Germline CDR1 reads SGHAT; CDR2 reads FQNNGV. The CDR3 loop spans 14 amino acids. The CDR3 spells CASSFTDRVWEQYF. As DNA, the CDR3 is TGTGCCAGCAGCTTTACTGACAGGGTTTGGGAGCAGTACTTC.

About this clonotype itself: The CDR3 carries no conserved terminal phenylalanine or tryptophan, so it likely arises from a read error. This sequence joins TRBV29-1 and TRBJ1-2; D unclear. The CDR3 has 9 residues. V lost 5 bases and J 8 bases, leaving 6 bases between the germline ends. CDR1 SQVTM and CDR2 ANQGSEA come from the germline V gene. The CDR3 loop reads CSVKLGYTL. CDR3 DNA: TGCAGCGTTAAGCTGGGCTACACCTTA.

The CDR3 DNA is TGTGCCAGTAGTATTACTAGCGGAACGGCCGATACGCAGTATTTT. This encodes CASSITSGTADTQYF. V gene TRBV19 combines with J gene TRBJ2-3, with 8 bases matching TRBD2. Losses at the gene ends were 3 bases for V and 6 bases for J; bases not matched to a gene: 8. The CDR3 length is 15 residues. Germline lookup yields CDR1 LNHDA and CDR2 SQIVND (reference sequence).

This clonotype has ten or more counts. The rearrangement links TRBV6-2 or TRBV6-3 to TRBJ2-3, with 8 positions matching TRBD2. The CDR3 runs 16 residues. V lost 6 bases, J lost 5 bases, and 13 bases stayed unmatched. Germline V gene lookup returns CDR1 MNHEY and CDR2 SVGEGT. The CDR3 DNA sequence: TGTGCCAGCAGAGGACTAGCCGGAGAGGGACGAGATACGCAGTATTTT. Translated: CASRGLAGEGRDTQYF.

This clonotype was counted only a few times. The V call is TRBV20-1, the J call TRBJ2-7; TRBD2 matches at 11 bases. The trim removed 1 base at V and 5 bases at J, leaving 4 bases unmatched. This CDR3 is 14 amino acids long. Germline V lookup: CDR1 DFQATT, CDR2 SNEGSKA (reference sequence). The CDR3 coding sequence is TGCAGTGCTAGAGTCCTAGCGGGAGGAAACGAGCAGTACTTC. Translated: CSARVLAGGNEQYF.

The J gene is TRBJ2-7, the V gene TRBV19; 9 nucleotides align to TRBD1. Trimming cost V 8 bases and J 5 bases; bases outside gene matches: 10. CDR1 is LNHDA and CDR2 is SQIVND in the germline V gene (reference sequence). The CDR3 covers 14 residues. The CDR3 reads CASSRGQGIDEQYF. The CDR3 nucleotides are TGTGCCAGTTCTAGGGGACAGGGCATCGACGAGCAGTACTTC.

This clonotype was seen more than once but under ten times. The CDR3 DNA reads as TGTGCCAGCAGCTCCCCAGGGGACGGCGCTTCCTACGAGCAGTACTTC. Its translation is CASSSPGDGASYEQYF. V gene TRBV7-9 combines with J gene TRBJ2-7, with a weak D call TRBD1 (6 bases). V was pared by 4 bases and J by 1 base, with 17 bases between. Germline CDR1 reads SEHNR; CDR2 reads FQNEAQ (reference sequence). This CDR3 has 16 amino acids.

The chain carries TRBV29-1 and TRBJ1-1, with D unclear. Trimming left V 4 bases short and J 4 bases short, with 7 bases between. The germline V gene has CDR1 SQVTM and CDR2 ANQGSEA. The CDR3 runs to 11 residues. The CDR3 DNA sequence: TGCAGCGTTGCCCGCGGCACTGAAGCTTTCTTT. Translating it yields CSVARGTEAFF. Combining the CDR3 with reference TRBV29-1 and TRBJ1-1 gives the whole variable domain SAVISQKPSRDICQRGTSLTIQCQVDSQVTMMFWYRQQPGQSLTLIATANQGSEATYESGFVIDKFPISRPNLTFSTLTVSNMSPEDSSIYLCSVARGTEAFFGQGTRLTVV.

This clonotype has a count of ten or more. This chain connects TRBV27 to TRBJ2-4; possible D gene TRBD1, 7 bases. V was shortened by 0 bases and J by 7 bases, with 13 bases between the two germline ends. The CDR3 has 15 residues. Germline-derived CDR1 and CDR2 are MNHEY and SMNVEV (reference sequence). DNA for the CDR3: TGTGCCAGCAGTTTATCGGCCGCAGGGGGGAACATTCAGTACTTC. Translation gives CASSLSAAGGNIQYF.

A few counts support this clonotype. The V and J genes are TRBV4-2 and TRBJ1-1, with D hard to call. Germline CDR1 reads LGHNA; CDR2 reads YNFKEQ. Trimming stripped 3 bases from V and 6 bases from J, with 8 bases between. The CDR3 has 12 residues. CDR3 sequence reads: CASSQYQAEAFF. In DNA, the CDR3 is TGTGCCAGCAGCCAGTACCAGGCTGAAGCTTTCTTT.

This clonotype has ten or more counts. The CDR3 DNA follows: TGTGCCATAGGTTCCAGGGGCACAACAACCTACGAGCAGTACTTC. It translates to CAIGSRGTTTYEQYF. The V call is TRBV10-3, the J call TRBJ2-7; perhaps TRBD1 as D (6 bases). The V end lost 9 bases, the J end lost 2 bases, and 20 bases lay between the germline ends. The CDR3 sequence is 15 residues long. The V gene's germline CDR1 is ENHRY and CDR2 SYGVKD.

As regards this clonotype: This sequence may be a read error, since a much larger clone differs from it by one base. The chain couples TRBV7-3 to TRBJ2-2; TRBD1 or TRBD2 may be the D gene (5 bases each). CDR1 and CDR2 (germline): SGHTA, FQGTGA. The CDR3 extends over 15 amino acids. Written as DNA, the CDR3 is TGTGCCAGCAGCTTAACGAGGACGGGGACCGTGGAGCTGTTTTTT. It translates to CASSLTRTGTVELFF. The full variable domain, rest sourced from reference TRBV7-3 and TRBJ2-2, is GAGVSQTPSNKVTEKGKYVELRCDPISGHTALYWYRQSLGQGPEFLIYFQGTGAADDSGLPNDRFFAVRPEGSVSTLKIQRTERGDSAVYLCASSLTRTGTVELFFGEGSRLTVL.

This rearrangement joins TRBV12-5 to TRBJ2-1; no firm D call. The CDR3 is 12 amino acids. Germline assignment: CDR1 LGHNT and CDR2 FRNRAP. Between the trimmed V and J ends, which lost 3 bases and 9 bases, there was a span of 9 bases. CDR3 sequence (DNA): TGTGCTAGTGGTTTAAGCAGGACTGAGCAGTTCTTC. Its protein is CASGLSRTEQFF.

With regard to this clonotype: The CDR3 does not close with the conserved phenylalanine or tryptophan, likely indicating a read error. The chain has TRBV12-3 or TRBV12-4 and TRBJ2-5; maybe TRBD2 (7 bases). The length of the CDR3 is 17 residues. Trimming removed 5 bases at V and 5 bases at J, with 24 bases between. Here the CDR3 DNA reads TGTGCCAGCAGTCCACGTGAACTAGAGGGGGGGCGCGAGACCCAGTACTTA. Its translation is CASSPRELEGGRETQYL.

This clonotype was observed at least ten times. The rearrangement links TRBV11-2 to TRBJ2-7; possible D gene TRBD2, 5 bases. Germline V gene lookup returns CDR1 SGHAT and CDR2 FQNNGV. The CDR3 contains 17 residues. Trimming pared 6 bases from V and 2 bases from J, leaving 23 bases between. Here the CDR3 DNA reads TGTGCCAGCAGGTTTCGCCAAGGAGGTTATTTTGCCTACGAGCAGTACTTC. It encodes CASRFRQGGYFAYEQYF.

This sequence joins TRBV4-2 and TRBJ1-4; 8 positions agree with TRBD1. Looked up from germline, CDR1 is LGHNA and CDR2 is YNFKEQ. This CDR3 has 18 amino acids. V lost 5 bases and J lost 3; bases outside the gene matches: 14. CDR3 sequence reads: CASSSWTGIEWANEKLFF. The CDR3 nucleotides are TGTGCCAGCAGCAGTTGGACAGGGATAGAATGGGCTAATGAAAAACTGTTTTTT.

This clonotype was found a few times. The chain couples TRBV19 to TRBJ1-1; D not certain. The germline V gene has CDR1 LNHDA and CDR2 SQIVND (reference sequence). V lost 4 bases, J lost 8 bases, and 11 bases lay in between. CDR3 length: 12 residues. This CDR3 reads CASSKGPREAFF. In DNA form, the CDR3 reads TGTGCCAGTAGTAAGGGTCCCAGGGAAGCTTTCTTT.

This clonotype was recorded at least ten times. CDR3 DNA: TGTGCCATCAGTGAGCCGGACAGGGGGCCCCCCACAGATACGCAGTATTTT. Translation: CAISEPDRGPPTDTQYF. The chain joins TRBV10-3 to TRBJ2-3, with TRBD1 matching 11 bases. Trimming cost V 2 bases and J 2 bases; bases outside gene matches: 6. From germline, CDR1 is ENHRY and CDR2 SYGVKD. The CDR3 is 17 amino acids.

The chain joins TRBV6-5 to TRBJ2-7; the match to TRBD1 covers 7 bases. This CDR3 has 14 residues. Trimming at V came to 5 bases and at J to 5 bases, leaving 9 bases not matched to a gene. Germline CDR1 and CDR2: MNHEY and SVGAGI. CDR3 in DNA: TGTGCCAGCAGTCCATACAGGGGTCCGGACGAGCAGTACTTC. As protein: CASSPYRGPDEQYF.

This clonotype was recorded many times. The gene calls are TRBV27 and TRBJ2-7; the D is unclear. The ends were cut back, 6 bases at V and 4 bases at J, with 10 bases in the middle. This CDR3 comprises 12 residues. From germline, CDR1 is MNHEY and CDR2 SMNVEV (reference sequence). The CDR3 loop is CASSRVGYEQYF. In DNA, the CDR3 is TGTGCCAGCAGCCGGGTGGGGTACGAGCAGTACTTC.

This clonotype has a handful of counts. V usage is TRBV7-6 and J usage is TRBJ2-7; 9 bases are shared with TRBD2. The V gene's germline CDR1 is SGHVS and CDR2 FNYEAQ. The CDR3 is 16 amino acids. V was pared by 0 bases and J by 3 bases, with 6 bases of the junction left unmatched. CDR3 DNA sequence: TGTGCCAGCAGCTTAGCGTACGCGGGAGGGAACTACGAGCAGTACTTC. Its protein is CASSLAYAGGNYEQYF.

This clonotype was observed at least ten times. The V gene is TRBV7-3, the J gene TRBJ2-2; D remains ambiguous. V was cut by 6 bases and J by 1 base, with 18 bases left in between. This CDR3 is built from 17 residues. From germline, CDR1 is SGHTA and CDR2 FQGTGA. CDR3 sequence reads: CASRSDTTPENTGELFF. CDR3 bases: TGTGCCAGCAGATCCGACACTACACCTGAGAACACCGGGGAGCTGTTTTTT.

V gene TRBV2 combines with J gene TRBJ2-1, with 8 bases fitting TRBD1. Losses at the gene ends were 4 bases for V and 8 bases for J; bases not matched to a gene: 4. Germline CDR1 SNHLY, CDR2 FYNNEI. The CDR3 has 13 amino acids. CDR3 protein: CASSVDRGYEQFF. In DNA, the CDR3 is TGTGCCAGCAGTGTTGACAGGGGCTATGAGCAGTTCTTC.

Only a few counts were recorded for this clonotype. The chain is built from TRBV20-1 and TRBJ2-3, with D maybe TRBD2 (6 bases). Germline CDR1 DFQATT, CDR2 SNEGSKA (reference sequence). CDR3 length equals 14 residues. The CDR3 protein is CTTPAGTWPDTQYF. DNA for the CDR3: TGCACCACCCCCGCGGGAACCTGGCCAGATACGCAGTATTTT.

This chain uses TRBV7-3 with TRBJ2-6; D is uncertain. Looked up from germline, CDR1 is SGHTA and CDR2 is FQGTGA. Trimming shortened V by 6 bases and J by 4 bases, and 10 bases separated the two germline ends. CDR3 length: 14 residues. The CDR3 loop reads CASRQDPGANVLTF. CDR3 sequence (DNA): TGTGCCAGCAGGCAGGACCCCGGGGCCAACGTCCTGACTTTC.

This clonotype was counted only a few times. The chain combines TRBV10-2 with TRBJ1-2; TRBD1 is a possible D gene (6 bases). V lost 6 bases to trimming and J lost 0 bases, with 11 bases between them. The CDR3 extends over 14 amino acids. Germline lookup yields CDR1 WSHSY and CDR2 SAAADI. The CDR3: CASSTGLTNYGYTF. The CDR3 DNA is TGCGCCAGCAGCACAGGGTTAACTAACTATGGCTACACCTTC.

This clonotype showed up just a few times. This chain uses TRBV7-3 with TRBJ1-3, with D perhaps matching TRBD1 (5 bases). The CDR3 is 14 residues long. Germline V gene sequence: CDR1 SGHTA, CDR2 FQGTGA. V was cut by 5 bases and J by 4 bases, with 12 bases left in between. CDR3 amino acids: CASSPPGGGNTIYF. The CDR3 DNA is TGTGCCAGCAGCCCGCCGGGGGGGGGAAACACCATATATTTT.

This clonotype was detected many times. The rearrangement uses TRBV27 and TRBJ2-6, with TRBD1 matching 7 bases. V shed 6 bases and J 0 bases; nucleotides not matched to a gene: 11. CDR3 size: 18 residues. CDR1 and CDR2 (germline): MNHEY, SMNVEV (reference sequence). This chain's CDR3 is CASSPTGVSVSGANVLTF. CDR3 nucleotide sequence: TGTGCCAGCAGCCCAACAGGGGTCTCTGTCTCTGGGGCCAACGTCCTGACTTTC.